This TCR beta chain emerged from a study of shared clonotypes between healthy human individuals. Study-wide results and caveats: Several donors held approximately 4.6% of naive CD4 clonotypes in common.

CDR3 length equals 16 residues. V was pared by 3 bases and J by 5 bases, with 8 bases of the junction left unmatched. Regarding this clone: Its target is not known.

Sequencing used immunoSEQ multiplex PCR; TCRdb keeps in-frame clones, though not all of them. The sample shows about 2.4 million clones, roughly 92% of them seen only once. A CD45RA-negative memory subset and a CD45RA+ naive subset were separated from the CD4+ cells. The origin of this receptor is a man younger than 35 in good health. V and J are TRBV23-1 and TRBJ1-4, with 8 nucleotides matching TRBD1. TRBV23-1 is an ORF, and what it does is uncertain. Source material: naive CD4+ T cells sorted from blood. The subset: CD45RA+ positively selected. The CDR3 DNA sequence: TGCGCCAGCAGTCAGTCGCCCGGGACAGGCAATGAAAAACTGTTTTTT. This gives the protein CASSQSPGTGNEKLFF.